This T cell receptor beta chain was obtained from a study of blood T cell repertoires in COVID-19. This CDR3 has 17 amino acids. V lost 4 bases to trimming and J lost 4 bases, with 22 bases between them. Germline V lookup: CDR1 SGHVS, CDR2 FQNEAQ. Profiled with immunoSEQ multiplex PCR; TCRdb holds only in-frame clones, not every one. This table has about 89,000 clones, about 83% appearing once. In this sample, this clone turned up once. This TCR was sampled from a human donor in a cohort sampled during active COVID-19. Sequencing used peripheral blood. The chain couples TRBV7-8 to TRBJ1-2; weak D call: TRBD1 (6 bases). The DNA of the CDR3 is TGTGCCAGCAGCTCAGACCCACAGGGCTTCCGGAGCTATGGCTACACCTTC. This translates into CASSSDPQGFRSYGYTF.